The clone carrying this T cell receptor (beta chain) has more than one count but fewer than ten. The CDR3 regions of TCR beta were amplified from RNA transcripts. First-round RT-PCR targeting the TCR CDR3 was performed with the HTBI primer set. Each CDR3 protein gets one entry after TCRdb re-called the multiplex PCR reads with MiXCR. The sample includes 300,000 to 350,000 distinct CDR3 sequences, about 15% of them seen just once. Germline values: CDR1 SGHAT, CDR2 FQNNGV. This CDR3 has 15 residues. V dropped 5 bases and J dropped 0; count of bases not matched to a gene: 4. This sample was taken from a study of T cells in Graves' hyperthyroidism and ophthalmopathy.

The sequencing input was blood. This receptor was taken from a woman under 40 with Graves' hyperthyroidism. The chain recombines TRBV11-2 with TRBJ1-3; 7 bases are shared with TRBD1. CDR3 protein: CASSHGTDSGNTIYF. CDR3 DNA: TGTGCCAGCAGCCACGGGACAGACTCTGGAAACACCATATATTTT.